Listed here are 21 T cell receptor beta chains from one sample, sequenced in a study of blood T cells in healthy people across ages. Next came a second PCR, run for about 7 to 12 cycles, which used a sample-barcoded 5' primer along with a J-beta primer mix. TCRdb reprocessed the 5' RACE reads via MiXCR and lists one record per CDR3 protein. Here the sample spans 700,000 to 900,000 distinct CDR3 sequences, about 53% being singletons. The source material was blood. The receptor set was obtained from a man older than 75 in good health.

The CDR3 loop reads CASRLVAGSEQYF. In DNA, the CDR3 is TGCGCCAGCCGTCTCGTAGCGGGGAGCGAGCAGTACTTC. The gene calls are TRBV4-1 and TRBJ2-7; 8 bases fit TRBD2. Unmatched junction bases numbered 9, after V lost 8 bases and J lost 6 bases. The germline V gene has CDR1 MGHRA and CDR2 YSYEKL. The CDR3 runs to 13 residues.

This clonotype appeared once. This chain uses TRBV20-1 with TRBJ2-3, with D perhaps TRBD1 (6 bases). Trimming pared 5 bases from V and 4 bases from J, leaving 19 bases between. The CDR3 length is 15 residues. Looked up from germline, CDR1 is DFQATT and CDR2 is SNEGSKA (reference sequence). Here the CDR3 reads CSAFQTGWSADTQYF. In DNA, the CDR3 is TGCAGTGCTTTCCAGACAGGATGGAGCGCAGATACGCAGTATTTT.

The rearrangement links TRBV24-1 to TRBJ2-1; TRBD2 is a possible D gene (5 bases). Trimming cost V 6 bases and J 4 bases, with 9 bases left between them. The CDR3 has 13 residues. Germline V gives CDR1 KGHDR, CDR2 SFDVKD. CDR3: CATSFGKYNEQFF. CDR3 nucleotide sequence: TGTGCCACCAGTTTCGGGAAGTACAATGAGCAGTTCTTC.

This clonotype turned up a few times. The chain combines TRBV25-1 with TRBJ2-1; D unresolved. Germline V gene data show CDR1 as MGHDK and CDR2 as SYGVNS. Trimming took 4 bases from V and 1 from J, leaving 5 bases between them. This CDR3 spans 13 amino acids. CDR3: CASSAASYNEQFF. The CDR3 DNA reads as TGTGCCAGCAGTGCGGCTTCCTACAATGAGCAGTTCTTC.

The gene calls are TRBV7-9 and TRBJ2-2, with TRBD2 identical over 12 bases. CDR3 size: 16 residues. Germline CDR1 is SEHNR and CDR2 is FQNEAQ (reference sequence). V shed 2 bases, J shed 5 bases, and the junction held 3 bases outside the gene matches. The CDR3 DNA sequence: TGTGCCAGCAGCTTATCGACTAGCGGGAGTACCGGGGAGCTGTTTTTT. Translating it yields CASSLSTSGSTGELFF.

This chain uses TRBV11-2 with TRBJ2-3; 7 nucleotides align to TRBD2. CDR3 length equals 16 residues. V gave up 5 bases and J gave up 4 bases; unmatched junction bases: 12. Germline CDR1 and CDR2: SGHAT and FQNNGV. As DNA, the CDR3 is TGTGCCAGCAGCGCTTCCGTTCGAGCGGGATCAGATACGCAGTATTTT. Translation: CASSASVRAGSDTQYF.

V is TRBV7-8 and J is TRBJ2-3; TRBD2 matches 7 bases. The J segment lost 14 bases and the V segment lost 1 base, leaving 12 bases of the junction unmatched. The CDR3 has 14 residues. The V gene's germline CDR1 is SGHVS and CDR2 FQNEAQ. The CDR3 region is CASSLDAGVGYAYF. The DNA for the CDR3 is TGTGCCAGCAGCTTAGATGCGGGAGTTGGGTACGCGTATTTT.

This clonotype has only a few counts. This rearrangement joins TRBV20-1 to TRBJ2-4; TRBD2 agrees at 9 bases. CDR1 and CDR2 from the germline V gene are DFQATT and SNEGSKA (reference sequence). Trimming removed 4 bases from V and 1 base from J; junction bases left unmatched: 8. This CDR3 is 16 amino acids long. The CDR3 sequence: CSATMQREEAKNIQYF. In nucleotides, the CDR3 is TGCAGTGCTACCATGCAGCGGGAGGAGGCCAAAAACATTCAGTACTTC.

This clonotype was counted once. This rearrangement joins TRBV3-1 to TRBJ1-4; no firm D call. The CDR3 extends over 16 amino acids. V was cut by 4 bases and J by 7 bases, with 19 bases left in between. CDR1 is LGHDT, CDR2 YNNKEL, per germline (reference sequence). The CDR3, as DNA: TGTGCCAGCAGCCCCCGAAGGGCAGGCCTGAGTGAAAAACTGTTTTTT. Translated, it gives CASSPRRAGLSEKLFF.

V is TRBV5-1 and J is TRBJ2-7, with D unclear. The germline gives CDR1 SGHRS, CDR2 YFSETQ. Trimming left V 3 bases short and J 10 bases short, with 17 bases between. The CDR3 loop spans 13 amino acids. CDR3 protein: CASSSASRGTQYF. CDR3 nucleotide sequence: TGCGCCAGCAGCTCGGCCTCCAGAGGTACCCAGTACTTC.

This clonotype was seen at least ten times. V and J are TRBV20-1 and TRBJ2-7, with 7 bases identical to TRBD1. The junction had 7 bases not matched to a gene; V was cut back by 5 bases and J by 0 bases. The V gene's germline CDR1 is DFQATT and CDR2 SNEGSKA (reference sequence). CDR3 length: 14 residues. The CDR3 region is CSARGGQSSYEQYF. Written as DNA, the CDR3 is TGCAGTGCTCGAGGGGGCCAAAGCTCCTACGAGCAGTACTTC.

In its sample, this clonotype was seen once. The CDR3 loop reads CASSPSGGAPNEQFF. CDR3 sequence (DNA): TGTGCCAGCAGCCCAAGTGGGGGAGCTCCCAATGAGCAGTTCTTC. The V and J genes are TRBV11-3 and TRBJ2-1; D could derive from TRBD1 or TRBD2 (5 bases each). Germline V gene sequence: CDR1 SGHNT, CDR2 YENEEA. The CDR3 loop spans 15 amino acids. V lost 5 bases, J lost 6 bases, and 17 bases lay in between.

The rearrangement uses TRBV7-2 and TRBJ1-2, with a tentative D call TRBD1 (5 bases). The V end was cut by 5 bases, the J end by 7 bases, with 11 bases between. Germline CDR1 SGHTA, CDR2 FQGNSA. CDR3 length: 12 residues. The CDR3 DNA follows: TGTGCCAGCAGCCCGACAGTGGGTGGCTACACCTTC. Its protein is CASSPTVGGYTF.

This clonotype was picked up one time. The chain carries TRBV29-1 and TRBJ1-2; the D gene is possibly TRBD1 (5 bases). The V end lost 3 bases, the J end lost 4 bases, and 6 bases lay between the germline ends. Germline V lookup: CDR1 SQVTM, CDR2 ANQGSEA. CDR3 length equals 11 residues. The CDR3 protein is CSVDGAYGYTF. The CDR3 bases are TGCAGCGTTGATGGGGCCTATGGCTACACCTTC.

The chain employs TRBV12-3 or TRBV12-4 and TRBJ2-1; TRBD2 aligns across 8 bases. V trimming: 6 bases; J trimming: 6 bases; junction bases outside the gene matches: 10. This CDR3 spans 15 amino acids. The CDR3, as DNA: TGTGCCAGCAGCCCACTAGCGGAGACCTGCAATGAGCAGTTCTTC. This codes for CASSPLAETCNEQFF.

The V and J genes are TRBV28 and TRBJ2-3, with D uncertain. The CDR3 runs 15 residues. V dropped 4 bases and J dropped 2 bases, with 13 bases sitting between them. Germline V CDR1 and CDR2: MDHEN, SYDVKM. The CDR3 DNA follows: TGTGCCAGCAGTTCCCCGCCGGAAGACACAGATACGCAGTATTTT. Its protein is CASSSPPEDTDTQYF.

The J gene is TRBJ1-1, the V gene TRBV2; 8 positions match TRBD1. The CDR3 loop spans 11 amino acids. Germline trimming cut 8 bases from V and 10 bases from J; bases unmatched to any gene: 6. Germline V gene data show CDR1 as SNHLY and CDR2 as FYNNEI. The CDR3 is CASSQGAGAFF. In DNA form, the CDR3 reads TGTGCCAGCTCTCAGGGGGCGGGAGCTTTCTTT. Together with reference TRBV2 and TRBJ1-1, the CDR3 gives the full variable domain: EPEVTQTPSHQVTQMGQEVILRCVPISNHLYFYWYRQILGQKVEFLVSFYNNEISEKSEIFDDQFSVERPDGSNFTLKIRSTKLEDSAMYFCASSQGAGAFFGQGTRLTVV.

V and J are TRBV29-1 and TRBJ2-1; D is ambiguous. The V and J ends lost 3 bases and 10 bases respectively, with 16 bases between them. CDR1 is SQVTM and CDR2 is ANQGSEA in the germline V gene. This CDR3 comprises 13 residues. The CDR3 loop reads CSVDKGKKREQFF. CDR3 DNA: TGCAGCGTTGACAAGGGTAAGAAAAGGGAGCAGTTCTTC.

The rearrangement uses TRBV29-1 and TRBJ2-7; D is tentatively TRBD1 or TRBD2 (6 bases each). The CDR3 consists of 12 residues. CDR1 and CDR2 from the germline V gene are SQVTM and ANQGSEA. V was trimmed by 7 bases and J by 6 bases, leaving 16 bases between them. The CDR3: CSASQQGGEQYF. The CDR3 region has the DNA TGCAGCGCGAGCCAACAGGGAGGCGAGCAGTACTTC.

V is TRBV3-1 and J is TRBJ2-2, with D perhaps TRBD1 or TRBD2 (5 bases each). The CDR3 sequence is 16 residues long. Per germline, CDR1 LGHDT and CDR2 YNNKEL (reference sequence). Trimming removed 2 bases at V and 2 bases at J, with 12 bases between. The CDR3 loop is CASSQPGRSNTGELFF. DNA for the CDR3: TGTGCCAGCAGCCAACCGGGACGGAGTAACACCGGGGAGCTGTTTTTT.

This clonotype was seen only a few times. The chain employs TRBV11-2 and TRBJ2-3; 12 bases align to TRBD2. V lost 3 bases and J lost 14; bases outside the gene matches: 15. The CDR3 is 16 amino acids. Per germline, CDR1 SGHAT and CDR2 FQNNGV. The CDR3 sequence: CASSFLAGGADRYAYF. The CDR3 bases are TGTGCCAGCAGCTTCCTAGCGGGAGGGGCGGACAGATACGCGTATTTT.